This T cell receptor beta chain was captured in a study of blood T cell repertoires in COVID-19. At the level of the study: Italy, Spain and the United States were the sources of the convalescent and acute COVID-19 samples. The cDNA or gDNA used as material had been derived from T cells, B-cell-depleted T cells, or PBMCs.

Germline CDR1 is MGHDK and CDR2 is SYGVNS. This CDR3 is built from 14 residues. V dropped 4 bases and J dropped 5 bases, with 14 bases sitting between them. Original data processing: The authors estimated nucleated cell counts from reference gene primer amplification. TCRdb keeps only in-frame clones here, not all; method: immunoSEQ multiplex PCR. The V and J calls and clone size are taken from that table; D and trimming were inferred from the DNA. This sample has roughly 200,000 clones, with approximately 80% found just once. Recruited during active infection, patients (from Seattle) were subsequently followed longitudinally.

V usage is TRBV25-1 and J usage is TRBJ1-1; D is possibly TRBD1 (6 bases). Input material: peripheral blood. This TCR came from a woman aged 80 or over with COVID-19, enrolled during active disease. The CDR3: CASSGPMGATEAFF. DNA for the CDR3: TGTGCCAGCAGTGGGCCTATGGGGGCTACTGAAGCTTTCTTT.